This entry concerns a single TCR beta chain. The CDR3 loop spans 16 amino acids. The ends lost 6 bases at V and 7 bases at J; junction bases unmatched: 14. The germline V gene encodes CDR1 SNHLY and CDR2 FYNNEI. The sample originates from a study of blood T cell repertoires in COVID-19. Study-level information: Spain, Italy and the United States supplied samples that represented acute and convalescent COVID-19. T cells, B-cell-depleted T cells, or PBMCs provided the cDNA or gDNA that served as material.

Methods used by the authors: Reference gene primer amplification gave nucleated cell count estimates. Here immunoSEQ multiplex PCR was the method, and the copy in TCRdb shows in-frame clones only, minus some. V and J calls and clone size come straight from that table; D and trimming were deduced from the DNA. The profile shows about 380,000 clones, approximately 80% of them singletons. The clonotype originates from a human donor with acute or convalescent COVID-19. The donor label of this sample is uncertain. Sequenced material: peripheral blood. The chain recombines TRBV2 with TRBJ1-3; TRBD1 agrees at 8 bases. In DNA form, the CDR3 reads TGTGCCAGCAGGAGGGACAGGTCCGCTCTTGGGAACACCATATATTTT. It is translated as CASRRDRSALGNTIYF.